This T cell receptor beta chain stems from a study of shared clonotypes between healthy human individuals. General study findings and limits: The sampled material consisted only of blood, and tissue repertoires are likely to differ. Despite large depth, sorted-subset datasets appeared incompletely sequenced.

About this clone itself: Its antigen remains unknown.

The assay ran at deep level. Sequencing was performed with immunoSEQ multiplex PCR; in TCRdb, only in-frame clones are kept and a portion is missing. Among around 1.4 million clones listed, 97% to 99% were seen once. V shed 7 bases and J shed 4 bases, with 14 bases lying between them. The CDR3 runs 13 residues. Germline V gives CDR1 SNHLY, CDR2 FYNNEI. The specimen was naive CD4+ T cells sorted from blood. Stated subset: CD45RA+ positively selected. The receptor's source is a man in his thirties or forties in good health. The rearrangement uses TRBV2 and TRBJ2-7; D not resolved. CDR3 sequence reads: CASNEYLKYEQYF. DNA of the CDR3: TGTGCCAGCAACGAATACTTAAAATACGAGCAGTACTTC.